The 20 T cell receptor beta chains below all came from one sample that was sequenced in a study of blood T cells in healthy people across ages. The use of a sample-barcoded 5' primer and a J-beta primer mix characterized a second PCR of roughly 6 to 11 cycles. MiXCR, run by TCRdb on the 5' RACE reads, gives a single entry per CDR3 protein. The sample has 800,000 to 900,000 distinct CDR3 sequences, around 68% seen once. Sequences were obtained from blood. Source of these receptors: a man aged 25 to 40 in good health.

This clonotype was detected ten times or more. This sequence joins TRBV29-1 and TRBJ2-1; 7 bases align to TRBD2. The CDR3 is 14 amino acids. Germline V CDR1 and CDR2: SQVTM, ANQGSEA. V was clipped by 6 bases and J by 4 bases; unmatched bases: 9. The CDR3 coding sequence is TGCAGCGTCGACGCCTCGGGGGGATACAATGAGCAGTTCTTC. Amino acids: CSVDASGGYNEQFF.

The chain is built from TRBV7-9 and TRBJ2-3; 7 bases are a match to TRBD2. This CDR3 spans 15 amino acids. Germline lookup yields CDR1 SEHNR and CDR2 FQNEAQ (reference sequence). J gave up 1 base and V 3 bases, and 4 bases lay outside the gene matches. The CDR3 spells CASSFGGRRTDTQYF. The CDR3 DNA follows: TGTGCCAGCAGCTTTGGCGGGAGACGCACAGATACGCAGTATTTT.

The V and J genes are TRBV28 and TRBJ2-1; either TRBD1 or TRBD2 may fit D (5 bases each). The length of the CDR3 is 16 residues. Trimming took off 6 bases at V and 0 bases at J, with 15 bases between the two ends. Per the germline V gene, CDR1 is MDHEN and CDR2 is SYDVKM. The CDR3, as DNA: TGTGCCAGCAGGGGAACGGGACGGACCTCCTACAATGAGCAGTTCTTC. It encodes CASRGTGRTSYNEQFF. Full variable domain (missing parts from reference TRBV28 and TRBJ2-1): DVKVTQSSRYLVKRTGEKVFLECVQDMDHENMFWYRQDPGLGLRLIYFSYDVKMKEKGDIPEGYSVSREKKERFSLILESASTNQTSMYLCASRGTGRTSYNEQFFGPGTRLTVL.

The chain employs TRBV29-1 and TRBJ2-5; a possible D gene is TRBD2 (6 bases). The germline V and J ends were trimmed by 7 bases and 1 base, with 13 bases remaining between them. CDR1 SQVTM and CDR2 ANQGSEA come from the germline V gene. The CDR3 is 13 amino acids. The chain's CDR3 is CSGGGTPQETQYF. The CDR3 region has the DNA TGCAGCGGTGGGGGGACGCCCCAAGAGACCCAGTACTTC.

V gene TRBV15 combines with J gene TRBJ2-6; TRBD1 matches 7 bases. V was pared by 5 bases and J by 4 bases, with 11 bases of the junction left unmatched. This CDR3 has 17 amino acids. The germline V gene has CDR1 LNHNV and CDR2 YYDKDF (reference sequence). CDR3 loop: CATSQTLTGTGANVLTF. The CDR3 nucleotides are TGTGCCACCAGCCAAACCTTGACAGGGACCGGGGCCAACGTCCTGACTTTC.

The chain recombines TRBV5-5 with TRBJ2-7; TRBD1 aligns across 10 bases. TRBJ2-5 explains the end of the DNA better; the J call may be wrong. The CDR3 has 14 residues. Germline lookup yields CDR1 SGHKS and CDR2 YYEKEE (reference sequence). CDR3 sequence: CASSSDRGLETQYF. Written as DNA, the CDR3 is TGTGCCAGCAGCTCCGACAGGGGGCTGGAGACCCAGTACTTC.

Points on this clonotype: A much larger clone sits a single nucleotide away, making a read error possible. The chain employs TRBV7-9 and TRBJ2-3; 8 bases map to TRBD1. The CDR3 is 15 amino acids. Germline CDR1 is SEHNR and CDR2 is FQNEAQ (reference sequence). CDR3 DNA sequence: TGTGCCAGCAGACGCGGACAGGGAAACACAGATACGCGGTATTTT. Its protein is CASRRGQGNTDTRYF.

The DNA for the CDR3 is TGTGCCAGCAGCTTAGCGTTTAGCACAGATACGCAGTATTTT. It codes for CASSLAFSTDTQYF. The V and J genes are TRBV7-6 and TRBJ2-3; D unresolved. Trimming removed 0 bases from V and 0 bases from J, with 4 bases in between. Germline V gene data show CDR1 as SGHVS and CDR2 as FNYEAQ. The CDR3 runs to 14 residues.

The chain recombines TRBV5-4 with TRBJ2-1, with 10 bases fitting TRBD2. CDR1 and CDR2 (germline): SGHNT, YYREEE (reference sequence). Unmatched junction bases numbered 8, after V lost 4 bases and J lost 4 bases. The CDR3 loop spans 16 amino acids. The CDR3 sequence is CASSPRAGGPYNEQFF. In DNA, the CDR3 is TGTGCCAGCAGCCCCAGAGCGGGGGGGCCTTACAATGAGCAGTTCTTC.

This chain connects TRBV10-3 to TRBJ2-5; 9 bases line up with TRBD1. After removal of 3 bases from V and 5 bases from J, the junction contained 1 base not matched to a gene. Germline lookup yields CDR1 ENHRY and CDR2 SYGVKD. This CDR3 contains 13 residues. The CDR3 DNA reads TGTGCCATCAGTGAAGGGACAGGGGAGACCCAGTACTTC. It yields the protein CAISEGTGETQYF.

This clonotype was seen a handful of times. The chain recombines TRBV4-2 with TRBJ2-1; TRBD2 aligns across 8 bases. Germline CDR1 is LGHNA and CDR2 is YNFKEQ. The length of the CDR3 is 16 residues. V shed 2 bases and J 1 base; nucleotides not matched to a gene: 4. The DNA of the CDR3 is TGTGCCAGCAGCCAAAATAGCGGGGCGTCCTACAATGAGCAGTTCTTC. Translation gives CASSQNSGASYNEQFF.

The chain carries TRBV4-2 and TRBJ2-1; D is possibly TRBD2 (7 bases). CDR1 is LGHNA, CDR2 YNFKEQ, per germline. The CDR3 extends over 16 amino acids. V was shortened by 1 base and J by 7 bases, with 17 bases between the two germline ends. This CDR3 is CASSQATGGLSNEQFF. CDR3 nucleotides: TGTGCCAGCAGCCAAGCTACCGGGGGGCTTTCTAATGAGCAGTTCTTC.

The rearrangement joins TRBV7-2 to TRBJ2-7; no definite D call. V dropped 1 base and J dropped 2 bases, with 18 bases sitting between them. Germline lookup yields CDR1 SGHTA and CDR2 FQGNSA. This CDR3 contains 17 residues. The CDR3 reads CASSLVLVRLSPYEQYF. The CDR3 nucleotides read TGTGCCAGCAGCTTAGTACTGGTCAGATTATCTCCCTACGAGCAGTACTTC.

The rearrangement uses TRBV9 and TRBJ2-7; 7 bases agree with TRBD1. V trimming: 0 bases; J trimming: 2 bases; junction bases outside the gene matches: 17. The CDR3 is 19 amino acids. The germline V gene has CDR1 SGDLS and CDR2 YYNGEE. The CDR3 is CASSVDLPEKTGTAYEQYF. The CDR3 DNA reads TGTGCCAGCAGCGTAGACCTGCCAGAAAAGACCGGGACAGCCTACGAGCAGTACTTC.

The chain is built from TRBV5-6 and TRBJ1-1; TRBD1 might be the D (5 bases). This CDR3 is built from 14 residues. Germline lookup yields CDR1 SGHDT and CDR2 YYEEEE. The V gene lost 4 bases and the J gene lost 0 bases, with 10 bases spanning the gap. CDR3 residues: CASSKTALNTEAFF. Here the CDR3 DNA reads TGTGCCAGCAGCAAGACAGCACTGAACACTGAAGCTTTCTTT.

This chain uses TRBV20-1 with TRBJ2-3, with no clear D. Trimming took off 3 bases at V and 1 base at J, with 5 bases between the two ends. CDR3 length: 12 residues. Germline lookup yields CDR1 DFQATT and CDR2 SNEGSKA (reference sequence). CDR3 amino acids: CSARTGTDTQYF. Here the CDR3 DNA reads TGCAGTGCTAGGACGGGCACAGATACGCAGTATTTT.

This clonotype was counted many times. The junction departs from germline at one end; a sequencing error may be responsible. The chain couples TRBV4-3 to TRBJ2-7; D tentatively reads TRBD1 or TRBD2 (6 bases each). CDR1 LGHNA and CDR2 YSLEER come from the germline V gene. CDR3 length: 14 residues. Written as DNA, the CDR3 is TGTGCCAGCAGCCAAGAGGGGGGCTCCTACGAGCAGTACTTC. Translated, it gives CASSQEGGSYEQYF.

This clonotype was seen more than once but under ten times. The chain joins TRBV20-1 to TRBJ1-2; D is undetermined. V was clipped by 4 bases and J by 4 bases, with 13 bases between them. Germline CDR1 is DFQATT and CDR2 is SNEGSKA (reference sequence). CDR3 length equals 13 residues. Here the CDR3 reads CSATHRASYGYTF. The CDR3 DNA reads TGCAGTGCTACGCACCGGGCGAGCTATGGCTACACCTTC.

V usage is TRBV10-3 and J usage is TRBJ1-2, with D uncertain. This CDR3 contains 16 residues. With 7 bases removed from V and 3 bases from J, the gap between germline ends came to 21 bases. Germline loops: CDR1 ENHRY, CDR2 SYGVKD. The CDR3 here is CAIKRTEGIRYYGYTF. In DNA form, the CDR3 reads TGTGCCATCAAACGGACGGAAGGGATCCGTTACTATGGCTACACCTTC.

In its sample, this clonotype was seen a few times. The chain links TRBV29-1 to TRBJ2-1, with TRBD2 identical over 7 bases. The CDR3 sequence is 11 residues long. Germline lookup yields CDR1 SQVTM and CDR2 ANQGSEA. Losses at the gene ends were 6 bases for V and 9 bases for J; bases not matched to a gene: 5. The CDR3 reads CSVATGGEQFF. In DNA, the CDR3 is TGCAGCGTGGCTACGGGGGGTGAGCAGTTCTTC.